The 25 T cell receptor beta chains below were found in one sample sequenced in a study of blood T cells in healthy people across ages (dated by TCRdb to between 2014 and 2016). The library was built by means of 5' RACE. Instrument used: Illumina HiSeq 2500. The second PCR ran for about 6 to 11 cycles and used a J-beta primer mix along with a sample-barcoded 5' primer. TCRdb passed the public sequencing reads through fastp at Q25 and MiXCR, retaining productive beta sequences. Each CDR3 protein appears once, grouped with its most common genes and DNA. This sample gives 800,000 to 900,000 distinct CDR3 sequences in total; 60% to 80% of them show up just once. Clones ranked in the top ten supply around a quarter of the sample. What was sequenced was blood. These receptors all stem from a young man in good health.

The chain combines TRBV9 with TRBJ2-6; D is unclear. V was pared by 1 base and J by 4 bases, with 21 bases between. The CDR3 contains 19 residues. Germline V gives CDR1 SGDLS, CDR2 YYNGEE. The CDR3 nucleotides read TGTGCCAGCAGCGTAAACCCGACGGACGCAGGTCCCGGGGCCAACGTCCTGACTTTC. Its protein is CASSVNPTDAGPGANVLTF. The complete variable domain, with remaining parts taken from reference TRBV9 and TRBJ2-6, reads DSGVTQTPKHLITATGQRVTLRCSPRSGDLSVYWYQQSLDQGLQFLIQYYNGEERAKGNILERFSAQQFPDLHSELNLSSLELGDSALYFCASSVNPTDAGPGANVLTFGAGSRLTVL.

This chain links TRBV29-1 with TRBJ2-3, with no clear D. The CDR3 loop spans 14 amino acids. Trimming took 3 bases from V and 1 from J, leaving 11 bases between them. CDR1 and CDR2 (germline): SQVTM, ANQGSEA. CDR3 protein: CSVDGMVGTDTQYF. The CDR3 DNA reads as TGCAGCGTTGATGGGATGGTGGGCACAGATACGCAGTATTTT.

This clonotype was seen a handful of times. The chain couples TRBV5-1 to TRBJ1-2; 8 bases align to TRBD1. Germline CDR1 reads SGHRS; CDR2 reads YFSETQ. J was trimmed by 6 bases and V by 4 bases; bases with no gene match: 11. This CDR3 is 15 amino acids long. In nucleotides, the CDR3 is TGCGCCAGCAGCCTGGAAGCCCAGGGGGCCAATGGCTACACCTTC. It specifies CASSLEAQGANGYTF.

The gene calls are TRBV4-3 and TRBJ2-5; unclear D gene. The CDR3 covers 13 residues. CDR1 and CDR2 (germline): LGHNA, YSLEER. V lost 3 bases, J lost 3 bases, and 8 bases lay in between. CDR3 coding DNA: TGCGCCAGCAGCCATTTCGCGGAAGAGACCCAGTACTTC. Its translation is CASSHFAEETQYF.

This clonotype has more than one count but fewer than ten. The chain combines TRBV20-1 with TRBJ2-7, with 9 bases fitting TRBD2. Germline CDR1 and CDR2: DFQATT and SNEGSKA (reference sequence). The CDR3 runs to 13 residues. V dropped 3 bases and J dropped 3; count of bases not matched to a gene: 3. In nucleotides, the CDR3 is TGCAGTGCTAGGAAAGCGGGGGGCTACGAGCAGTACTTC. It encodes CSARKAGGYEQYF.

This clonotype has just a few counts. The rearrangement uses TRBV6-1 and TRBJ2-1; TRBD2 might be the D (6 bases). The CDR3 totals 17 residues. The germline gives CDR1 MNHNS, CDR2 SASEGT. Trimming removed 8 bases at V and 2 bases at J, with 22 bases between. The CDR3 spells CASDEGRGRLTYNEQFF. In nucleotides, the CDR3 is TGTGCCAGCGACGAGGGGCGGGGTCGGCTTACCTACAATGAGCAGTTCTTC.

The sample holds a few counts of this clonotype. The V gene is TRBV24-1, the J gene TRBJ2-2; TRBD1 agrees at 9 bases. This CDR3 region has 15 residues. Losses at the gene ends were 5 bases for V and 6 bases for J; bases not matched to a gene: 6. Germline V gene lookup returns CDR1 KGHDR and CDR2 SFDVKD. CDR3: CATSGGTGLPGELFF. In nucleotides, the CDR3 is TGTGCCACCAGTGGAGGGACAGGGTTACCCGGGGAGCTGTTTTTT.

This chain connects TRBV27 to TRBJ2-5; 9 bases match TRBD2. Near its end, the DNA agrees better with TRBJ2-7, so the J call may be wrong. Germline CDR1 MNHEY, CDR2 SMNVEV (reference sequence). The CDR3 loop spans 18 amino acids. CDR3 coding DNA: TGTGCCAGCACCTCCCACCACGGAATTAGCGGGGGCCGTTACGAGCAGTACTTC. Residues: CASTSHHGISGGRYEQYF.

In DNA, the CDR3 is TGCGCCAGCAGCCGGGACCCTTCAGAGGGCTACACCTTC. Translation: CASSRDPSEGYTF. The chain has TRBV5-1 and TRBJ1-2; maybe TRBD1 (5 bases). Germline V gives CDR1 SGHRS, CDR2 YFSETQ. The CDR3 contains 13 residues. Trimming shortened V by 4 bases and J by 8 bases, and 15 bases separated the two germline ends.

This chain joins TRBV4-3 and TRBJ1-6; 7 nucleotides align to TRBD1. J was trimmed by 7 bases and V by 4 bases; bases with no gene match: 10. Germline assignment: CDR1 LGHNA and CDR2 YSLEER. The CDR3 has 16 residues. CDR3 region: CASSLSQGHINSPLHF. The CDR3, as DNA: TGCGCCAGCAGCCTATCACAGGGGCATATAAATTCACCCCTCCACTTT.

This clonotype has a handful of counts. This chain uses TRBV7-6 with TRBJ1-2; D gene unclear. CDR1 SGHVS and CDR2 FNYEAQ come from the germline V gene. The V end was cut by 0 bases, the J end by 8 bases, with 16 bases between. The CDR3 totals 15 residues. DNA of the CDR3: TGTGCCAGCAGCTTAGCTGGGCCACGAGGAGCGGGCTACACCTTC. Its protein is CASSLAGPRGAGYTF.

V is TRBV7-2 and J is TRBJ2-1; 12 nucleotides match TRBD2. The V segment lost 5 bases and the J segment 6 bases; nucleotides outside the gene matches: 5. The CDR3 is 15 residues long. Germline CDR1 and CDR2: SGHTA and FQGNSA. The CDR3 loop reads CASSIGLAGSNEQFF. CDR3 nucleotides: TGTGCCAGCAGCATAGGACTAGCGGGGAGCAATGAGCAGTTCTTC.

This clonotype was observed a few times. The chain links TRBV11-2 to TRBJ2-1; no clear D gene. Germline CDR1 and CDR2: SGHAT and FQNNGV. CDR3 size: 11 residues. V lost 3 bases and J 10 bases, leaving 7 bases between the germline ends. The CDR3 sequence is CASSFTREQFF. Written as DNA, the CDR3 is TGTGCCAGCAGCTTTACAAGGGAGCAGTTCTTC.

The CDR3 DNA is TGTGCCAGCAGCCCTAGACAGAGACCACTATCCGGCTACACCTTC. Amino acids: CASSPRQRPLSGYTF. The V call is TRBV6-6, the J call TRBJ1-2, with D maybe TRBD1 (5 bases). This CDR3 contains 15 residues. Between the trimmed V and J ends, which lost 6 bases and 8 bases, there was a span of 22 bases. Germline V gives CDR1 MNHNY, CDR2 SVGAGI (reference sequence).

This clonotype turned up a few times. The genes are TRBV3-1 and TRBJ2-7; possible D gene TRBD1, 6 bases. With 4 bases removed from V and 3 bases from J, the gap between germline ends came to 13 bases. CDR1 and CDR2 from the germline V gene are LGHDT and YNNKEL (reference sequence). This CDR3 has 14 amino acids. DNA of the CDR3: TGTGCCAGCAGCCCATCCGTGGGACACTACGAGCAGTACTTC. Its protein product is CASSPSVGHYEQYF.

This clonotype has only a few counts. The chain has TRBV6-1 and TRBJ2-7; D uncertain. V was trimmed by 5 bases and J by 6 bases, leaving 11 bases between them. The CDR3 totals 12 residues. CDR1 is MNHNS, CDR2 SASEGT, per germline. CDR3 DNA: TGTGCCAGCAGTTCCGGGTTCTCCGAGCAGTACTTC. Translation: CASSSGFSEQYF.

The chain combines TRBV6-6 with TRBJ2-5; 8 bases match TRBD2. With 5 bases clipped from V and 7 bases from J, the junction kept 18 bases outside the gene matches. Germline V CDR1 and CDR2: MNHNY, SVGAGI (reference sequence). The CDR3 is made up of 17 amino acids. DNA of the CDR3: TGTGCCAGCAGTCTTCGGGGTAGCGGGGTGTCTACTGGGACCCAGTACTTC. It yields the protein CASSLRGSGVSTGTQYF.

This sequence joins TRBV18 and TRBJ2-5; 8 bases match TRBD1. Germline trimming cut 1 base from V and 0 bases from J; bases unmatched to any gene: 4. This CDR3 region has 16 residues. The germline gives CDR1 KGHSH, CDR2 LQKENI. CDR3 sequence: CASSPRRTGNQETQYF. The DNA of the CDR3 is TGTGCCAGCTCACCACGGAGGACAGGGAACCAAGAGACCCAGTACTTC. The entire variable domain, with the rest obtained from reference TRBV18 and TRBJ2-5, is as follows: NAGVMQNPRHLVRRRGQEARLRCSPMKGHSHVYWYRQLPEEGLKFMVYLQKENIIDESGMPKERFSAEFPKEGPSILRIQQVVRGDSAAYFCASSPRRTGNQETQYFGPGTRLLVL.

The chain is built from TRBV6-2 or TRBV6-3 and TRBJ2-1, with a weak D call TRBD1 (5 bases). With 0 bases removed from V and 6 bases from J, the gap between germline ends came to 12 bases. Germline lookup yields CDR1 MNHEY and CDR2 SVGEGT. This CDR3 is 15 amino acids long. The CDR3: CASSYSQGRSNEQFF. The CDR3 nucleotides read TGTGCCAGCAGTTACTCGCAGGGTCGGTCCAATGAGCAGTTCTTC.

J is TRBJ1-4 and V is TRBV6-5; unclear D gene. Per germline, CDR1 MNHEY and CDR2 SVGAGI. The CDR3 loop spans 12 amino acids. Deletions cut 6 bases from V and 7 bases from J, with 9 bases between. CDR3 in amino acids: CASSWTGEKLFF. In DNA, the CDR3 is TGTGCCAGCAGCTGGACGGGTGAAAAACTGTTTTTT.

The V call is TRBV2, the J call TRBJ1-6, with a tentative D call TRBD1 (5 bases). Trimming removed 5 bases at V and 6 bases at J, with 11 bases between. Germline V gene lookup returns CDR1 SNHLY and CDR2 FYNNEI. The CDR3 runs to 14 residues. The CDR3 DNA is TGTGCCAGCAGTCGACAGTCCCTTAATTCACCCCTCCACTTT. Its translation is CASSRQSLNSPLHF.

This rearrangement joins TRBV25-1 to TRBJ2-4, with 10 positions matching TRBD1. Judging by the DNA end, TRBJ2-5 fits better; the J call may be wrong. CDR1 is MGHDK, CDR2 SYGVNS, per germline. The CDR3 runs to 16 residues. CDR3 sequence (DNA): TGTGCCAGCAGTGAAGAAGAGGGACAGGGGAAAGAGACCCAGTACTTC. The encoded protein is CASSEEEGQGKETQYF.

The CDR3 nucleotides are TGTGCCAGCAGCTCCGCCTTAGCAGGGGCTAGCTATGGCTACACCTTC. Translated: CASSSALAGASYGYTF. This chain joins TRBV7-2 and TRBJ1-2; perhaps TRBD1 as D (6 bases). The V gene lost 4 bases and the J gene lost 4 bases, with 19 bases spanning the gap. Germline V gives CDR1 SGHTA, CDR2 FQGNSA. This CDR3 region has 16 residues. Variable domain in full (rest from reference TRBV7-2 and TRBJ1-2): GAGVSQSPSNKVTEKGKDVELRCDPISGHTALYWYRQSLGQGLEFLIYFQGNSAPDKSGLPSDRFSAERTGGSVSTLTIQRTQQEDSAVYLCASSSALAGASYGYTFGSGTRLTVV.

This clonotype appeared a few times. The chain employs TRBV9 and TRBJ2-1, with D possibly matching TRBD2 (5 bases). The CDR3 runs 15 residues. CDR1 is SGDLS, CDR2 YYNGEE, per germline. Between the trimmed V and J ends, which lost 4 bases and 8 bases, there was a span of 19 bases. DNA of the CDR3: TGTGCCAGCAGCACCACGGACTGGGATTTGGATGAGCAGTTCTTC. It codes for CASSTTDWDLDEQFF.

V is TRBV20-1 and J is TRBJ1-2; possibly TRBD1 for D (6 bases). In germline, CDR1 is DFQATT, CDR2 SNEGSKA (reference sequence). V was trimmed by 7 bases and J by 0 bases, leaving 12 bases between them. The CDR3 is made up of 13 amino acids. The CDR3 here is CSEKGQPNYGYTF. Here the CDR3 DNA reads TGCAGTGAAAAAGGACAGCCTAACTATGGCTACACCTTC.